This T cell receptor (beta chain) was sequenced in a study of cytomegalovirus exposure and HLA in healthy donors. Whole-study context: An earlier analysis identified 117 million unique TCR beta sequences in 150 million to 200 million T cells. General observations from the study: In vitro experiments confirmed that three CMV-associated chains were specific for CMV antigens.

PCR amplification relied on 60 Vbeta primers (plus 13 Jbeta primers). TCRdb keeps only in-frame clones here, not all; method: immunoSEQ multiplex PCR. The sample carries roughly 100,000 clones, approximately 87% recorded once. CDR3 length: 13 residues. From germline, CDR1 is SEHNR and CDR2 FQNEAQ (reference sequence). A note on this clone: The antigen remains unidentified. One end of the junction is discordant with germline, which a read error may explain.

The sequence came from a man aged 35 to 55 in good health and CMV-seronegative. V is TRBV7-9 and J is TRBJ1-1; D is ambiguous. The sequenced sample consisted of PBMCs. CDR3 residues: CSSCLRANTEAFF. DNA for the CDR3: TGTTCCAGCTGCTTGAGGGCAAACACTGAAGCTTTCTTT. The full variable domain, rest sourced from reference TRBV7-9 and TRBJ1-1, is DTGVSQNPRHKITKRGQNVTFRCDPISEHNRLYWYRQTLGQGPEFLTYFQNEAQLEKSRLLSDRFSAERPKGSFSTLEIQRTEQGDSAMYLCSSCLRANTEAFFGQGTRLTVV.